Listed below are T cell receptor beta chains from one sample, sequenced in a study of T cells in localized non-small cell lung cancer. Method: immunoSEQ multiplex PCR; TCRdb's copy keeps in-frame clones and lacks some. The sample consists of around 25,000 clones, roughly 92% of them appearing once. Here the sequenced sample was peripheral blood, taken before any cancer treatment. These receptors all come from a woman between 35 and 70 years old with stage I lung adenocarcinoma. CDR3s include the opening cysteine and the closing phenylalanine or tryptophan. Each record gives: J gene, V gene, D gene, clone size, CDR3 DNA, CDR3 protein. A D gene is named only where the DNA matches it firmly. Size values are once, few and many counts, or a class for expanded clones, and some rows have none.

J: TRBJ1-3; V: TRBV18; D: NA; size: NA; DNA: TGTGCCAGCTCACCACCCCTCCCTGGGGGAGGCGGAAACACCATATATTTT; CDR3: CASSPPLPGGGGNTIYF
J: TRBJ2-1; V: TRBV29-1; D: TRBD1; size: NA; DNA: TGCAGCGCACGACAGGGGGCGGAGAGCGGTGAGCAGTTCTTC; CDR3: CSARQGAESGEQFF
J: TRBJ1-1; V: TRBV5-1; D: NA; size: NA; DNA: TGCGCCAGCAGCTTCCAGTTCGGGGGAGACACTGAAGCTTTCTTT; CDR3: CASSFQFGGDTEAFF
J: TRBJ1-5; V: TRBV11-2; D: TRBD1; size: NA; DNA: TGTGCCAGCAGCTTCTTGGGACAGGGGGAGAATCAGCCCCAGCATTTT; CDR3: CASSFLGQGENQPQHF
J: TRBJ2-3; V: TRBV27; D: NA; size: NA; DNA: TGTGCCAGCAGTCGATCGACTCGCACAGATACGCAGTATTTT; CDR3: CASSRSTRTDTQYF
J: TRBJ2-7; V: TRBV7-9; D: NA; size: NA; DNA: TGTGCCAGCAGCTTGGGACTTGAATCCTACGAGCAGTACTTC; CDR3: CASSLGLESYEQYF
J: TRBJ1-2; V: TRBV30; D: TRBD1; size: NA; DNA: TGTGCCTGGACCCCCGGACAGGGTAGGGATGGCTACACCTTC; CDR3: CAWTPGQGRDGYTF
J: TRBJ2-7; V: TRBV27; D: TRBD2; size: NA; DNA: TGTGCCAGCAGTTTACTCGGGGGGTCCTACGAGCAGTACTTC; CDR3: CASSLLGGSYEQYF
J: TRBJ2-7; V: TRBV6-5; D: TRBD1; size: NA; DNA: TGTGCCAGCAGTTACTCGAGACAGGGGGTTTCCTACGAGCAGTACTTC; CDR3: CASSYSRQGVSYEQYF
J: TRBJ2-7; V: TRBV2; D: TRBD2; size: NA; DNA: TGTGCCAGCAGTGACGCGGGAGGGAACTACGAGCAGTACTTC; CDR3: CASSDAGGNYEQYF
J: TRBJ1-4; V: TRBV5-1; D: NA; size: NA; DNA: TGCGCCAGCAGCTTGGGCAGCCTCCAAACTAATGAAAAACTGTTTTTT; CDR3: CASSLGSLQTNEKLFF
J: TRBJ1-1; V: TRBV28; D: NA; size: once; DNA: TGTGCCAGCCACACTTCGGGACTCATGAACACTGAAGCTTTCTTT; CDR3: CASHTSGLMNTEAFF
J: TRBJ2-5; V: TRBV2; D: NA; size: NA; DNA: TGTGCCAGCAGGTCCGGGGAAGAGACCCAGTACTTC; CDR3: CASRSGEETQYF
J: TRBJ2-5; V: TRBV10-2; D: NA; size: NA; DNA: TGCGCCAGCAGTGTTCTAGGGGACCAAGAGACCCAGTACTTC; CDR3: CASSVLGDQETQYF
J: TRBJ2-7; V: TRBV13; D: TRBD1; size: NA; DNA: TGTGCCAGCAGTTGGACAGGGGACGAGCAGTACTTC; CDR3: CASSWTGDEQYF
J: TRBJ2-2; V: TRBV6-6; D: NA; size: NA; DNA: TGTGCCAGCAGTTACCCATTCAAGAACACCGGGGAGCTGTTTTTT; CDR3: CASSYPFKNTGELFF
J: TRBJ1-4; V: TRBV5-1; D: TRBD1; size: NA; DNA: TGCGCCAGCAGCTTGACAGGGGGCGGGGAAAAACTGTTTTTT; CDR3: CASSLTGGGEKLFF
J: TRBJ1-1; V: TRBV14; D: NA; size: once; DNA: TGTGCCAGCAGCCTAGAGTGGGGGGCTTCGAACACTGAAGCTTTCTTT; CDR3: CASSLEWGASNTEAFF
J: TRBJ2-7; V: TRBV28; D: TRBD2; size: NA; DNA: TGTGCCAGCAGTACGGGACTAGCGGTTTCCTACGAGCAGTACTTC; CDR3: CASSTGLAVSYEQYF
J: TRBJ2-7; V: TRBV11-2; D: TRBD2; size: NA; DNA: TGTGCCAGCAGCTTAGCTAGCGGGAGAGGCGAGCAGTACTTC; CDR3: CASSLASGRGEQYF
J: TRBJ2-1; V: TRBV5-1; D: NA; size: few; DNA: TGCGCCAGCAGCTTGAGGGCCCTGGGTGGAGGGGCCTACAATGAGCAGTTCTTC; CDR3: CASSLRALGGGAYNEQFF
J: TRBJ2-2; V: TRBV7-9; D: NA; size: NA; DNA: TGTGCCAGCAGGAAACGGGGCAACCAGCGAGCCGGGGAGCTGTTTTTT; CDR3: CASRKRGNQRAGELFF
J: TRBJ2-1; V: TRBV7-9; D: NA; size: NA; DNA: TGTGCCAGCGGATTTAGCAGCAGTTACAATGAGCAGTTCTTC; CDR3: CASGFSSSYNEQFF
J: TRBJ2-1; V: TRBV4-1; D: NA; size: NA; DNA: TGCGCCAGCAGCCAATTGGACTTAATTAGCTCCTACAATGAGCAGTTCTTC; CDR3: CASSQLDLISSYNEQFF
J: TRBJ2-1; V: TRBV28; D: NA; size: once; DNA: TGTGCCACCTTGGACCCACGGGGGGCAGAGTACTACAATGAGCAGTTCTTC; CDR3: CATLDPRGAEYYNEQFF
J: TRBJ1-1; V: TRBV19; D: NA; size: NA; DNA: TGTGCCAGTTCCGGGCTACCGAGTCGGATGAACACTGAAGCTTTCTTT; CDR3: CASSGLPSRMNTEAFF
J: TRBJ2-7; V: TRBV18; D: TRBD1; size: NA; DNA: TGTGCCAGCTCACTAGTGAATCAGGACAGGGGCTACGAGCAGTACTTC; CDR3: CASSLVNQDRGYEQYF
J: TRBJ1-4; V: TRBV7-9; D: TRBD1; size: NA; DNA: TGTGCCAGCAGCTTGGGGACAGGCTATGAAAAACTGTTTTTT; CDR3: CASSLGTGYEKLFF
J: TRBJ1-1; V: TRBV12-2; D: NA; size: once; DNA: TGTGCAAGTCGTTTACGGTCCGGGCGTAGGTTTGGGTGGACTGAAGCTTTCTTT; CDR3: CASRLRSGRRFGWTEAFF
J: TRBJ2-1; V: TRBV21-1; D: NA; size: NA; DNA: TGTGCCAGCAGCAGCGGGGCCTACAATGAGCAGTTCTTC; CDR3: CASSSGAYNEQFF
J: TRBJ1-5; V: TRBV6-6; D: NA; size: NA; DNA: TGTGCCAGCAGCGACTGGGGCAATCAGCCCCAGCATTTT; CDR3: CASSDWGNQPQHF
J: TRBJ2-3; V: TRBV5-1; D: NA; size: NA; DNA: TGCGCCAGCAGCTTCACCGGGACTGGCACATTCACAGATACGCAGTATTTT; CDR3: CASSFTGTGTFTDTQYF
J: TRBJ1-2; V: TRBV6-6; D: NA; size: NA; DNA: TGTGCCTCCACTACGGAGAAAAATGGCTACACCTTC; CDR3: CASTTEKNGYTF
J: TRBJ2-7; V: TRBV28; D: TRBD1; size: NA; DNA: TGTGCCACAAAAGGGGACAGTTCCTACGAGCAGTACTTC; CDR3: CATKGDSSYEQYF
J: TRBJ2-5; V: TRBV7-3; D: TRBD1; size: NA; DNA: TGTGCCAGCAGCTCAAGTAGCGCCCGCGGGGACAGGCACTTC; CDR3: CASSSSSARGDRHF
J: TRBJ1-5; V: TRBV27; D: NA; size: NA; DNA: TGTGCCAGCAGTTTAACGGCAGGGTCTGAGCGGCCCCAGCATTTT; CDR3: CASSLTAGSERPQHF
J: TRBJ2-7; V: TRBV6-1; D: NA; size: NA; DNA: TGTGCCAGCAGTGAAGGGGGCGGCCGCTACGAGCAGTACTTC; CDR3: CASSEGGGRYEQYF
J: TRBJ1-4; V: TRBV7-8; D: NA; size: NA; DNA: TGTGCCAGCAGCTTAGAAAGGACGGGACACGACCTTGAAAAACTGTTTTTT; CDR3: CASSLERTGHDLEKLFF
J: TRBJ2-7; V: TRBV6-5; D: TRBD1; size: NA; DNA: TGTGCCAGCAGTCCGGGACAGGGATTATACGAGCAGTACTTC; CDR3: CASSPGQGLYEQYF
J: TRBJ2-5; V: TRBV18; D: TRBD2; size: NA; DNA: TGTGCCAGCTCACCCCCGCTAGCGGGAAGGCCAGAGACCCAGTACTTC; CDR3: CASSPPLAGRPETQYF
J: TRBJ2-7; V: TRBV6-1; D: TRBD1; size: NA; DNA: TGTGCCAGCAGTGGTCAGGGGGCAAGAGGACACTACGAGCAGTACTTC; CDR3: CASSGQGARGHYEQYF
J: TRBJ1-5; V: TRBV6-4; D: TRBD1; size: NA; DNA: TGTGCCAGCAGTGACTCGTGGGACAGGGGGTATAGCAATCAGCCCCAGCATTTT; CDR3: CASSDSWDRGYSNQPQHF
J: TRBJ2-1; V: TRBV19; D: TRBD1; size: NA; DNA: TGTGCCAGTAGGCGGACAGGGGATTTCGATGAGCAGTTCTTC; CDR3: CASRRTGDFDEQFF
J: TRBJ2-2; V: TRBV11-3; D: NA; size: NA; DNA: TGTGCCAGCAGCTTAGGAGGGAGACGAACCGGGGAGCTGTTTTTT; CDR3: CASSLGGRRTGELFF
J: TRBJ1-5; V: TRBV28; D: NA; size: NA; DNA: TGTGCCAGCAGACCTGGGGCCGATCAGCCCCAGCATTTT; CDR3: CASRPGADQPQHF
J: TRBJ2-7; V: TRBV20-1; D: TRBD1; size: NA; DNA: TGCAGTGCTAGGGGGACAGAATGGCAGTACTTC; CDR3: CSARGTEWQYF
J: TRBJ1-5; V: TRBV7-8; D: NA; size: NA; DNA: TGTGCCAGCAGCTTAGTAGGTTGGCAGCCCCAGCATTTT; CDR3: CASSLVGWQPQHF
J: TRBJ2-3; V: TRBV4-1; D: NA; size: NA; DNA: TGCGCCAGCAGCCAAGGGAGCGGAGATACGCAGTATTTT; CDR3: CASSQGSGDTQYF
J: TRBJ2-7; V: TRBV27; D: TRBD1; size: once; DNA: TGTGCCAGCAGATGGACTGGGACAGCCCTCTCGGGGGAGCAGTACTTC; CDR3: CASRWTGTALSGEQYF
J: TRBJ2-7; V: TRBV20-1; D: TRBD2; size: NA; DNA: TGCAGTGCTGTTAGCGGGAGAGAGCAGTACTTC; CDR3: CSAVSGREQYF
J: TRBJ2-1; V: TRBV28; D: TRBD1; size: NA; DNA: TGTGCCAGCAGACACAGGGGTCTCTCCTACAATGAGCAGTTCTTC; CDR3: CASRHRGLSYNEQFF
J: TRBJ2-1; V: TRBV28; D: TRBD1; size: NA; DNA: TGTGCCAGCAGTTTTTACAGGGGGCGACACAATGAGCAGTTCTTC; CDR3: CASSFYRGRHNEQFF
J: TRBJ2-7; V: TRBV9; D: TRBD2; size: NA; DNA: TGTGCCAGCAGCGTAGGTCTAGCGGGAATCTACGAGCAGTACTTC; CDR3: CASSVGLAGIYEQYF
J: TRBJ2-5; V: TRBV19; D: NA; size: NA; DNA: TGTGCCAGTAGTCTCAGGGGGAGGGAGACCCAGTACTTC; CDR3: CASSLRGRETQYF